The 10 T cell receptor beta chains below were found in one sample sequenced in a study of beta chain features in type 1 diabetes. Findings and limits, study-wide: For Type 1 diabetes patients, all four CD4+ subsets carried TCRB CDR3s that were moderately but significantly shorter.

Their antigens remain unidentified. The investigators reverse transcribed all of the isolated RNA, so they sequenced expressed TCRB transcripts. The table came from immunoSEQ multiplex PCR; TCRdb's copy has only in-frame clones and leaves some out. This table holds hundreds of thousands of clones, about an eighth found once. Sequenced: naive CD4+ T cells from blood. These receptor sequences come from a man aged 18 to 30 with type 1 diabetes.

This clone was observed a few times. Other DNA sequences in the same sample also yield this CDR3. The chain uses TRBV20-1 and TRBJ2-7; tentatively, D is TRBD1 (6 bases). CDR1 and CDR2 (germline): DFQATT, SNEGSKA (reference sequence). The V and J ends lost 6 bases and 3 bases respectively, with 9 bases between them. The CDR3 spans 11 residues. CDR3 loop: CSASRGYEQYF. In nucleotides, the CDR3 is TGCAGTGCGTCCAGGGGCTACGAGCAGTACTTC.

This clone was picked up a small number of times. This same CDR3 is encoded by further DNA sequences in the sample. The genes are TRBV28 and TRBJ1-2; possible D gene TRBD1, 6 bases. The length of the CDR3 is 14 residues. Trimming took 4 bases from V and 2 from J, leaving 11 bases between them. Germline lookup yields CDR1 MDHEN and CDR2 SYDVKM. This chain's CDR3 is CASSSPQGNYGYTF. In DNA, the CDR3 is TGTGCCAGCAGTTCACCACAGGGCAACTATGGCTACACCTTC.

A remark on this clone: Other DNA sequences in the same sample also yield this CDR3. The gene calls are TRBV30 and TRBJ1-5, with D unclear. This CDR3 is 13 amino acids long. The V gene's germline CDR1 is GTSNPN and CDR2 SVGIG (reference sequence). V gave up 0 bases and J gave up 2 bases, with 5 bases separating them. This CDR3 is CAWSVRGNQPQHF. CDR3 bases: TGTGCCTGGAGTGTACGGGGCAATCAGCCCCAGCATTTT.

This clone was recorded a few times. This chain connects TRBV5-1 to TRBJ2-1, with 12 bases fitting TRBD2. The CDR3 length is 15 residues. Trimming took 4 bases from V and 8 from J; bases not matched to a gene: 7. The germline V gene encodes CDR1 SGHRS and CDR2 YFSETQ. CDR3 nucleotide sequence: TGCGCCAGCAGCCTATTGACTAGCGGGAGCTATGAGCAGTTCTTC. Residues: CASSLLTSGSYEQFF.

This clone was found a few times. The chain carries TRBV28 and TRBJ1-1, with 7 nucleotides matching TRBD1. Trimming removed 4 bases from V and 4 bases from J; junction bases left unmatched: 3. Per germline, CDR1 MDHEN and CDR2 SYDVKM. The CDR3 loop spans 13 amino acids. CDR3 nucleotides: TGTGCCAGCAGTTCGGGACAGAGCACTGAAGCTTTCTTT. Translated: CASSSGQSTEAFF.

The chain employs TRBV6-1 and TRBJ1-2, with a tentative D call TRBD1 (6 bases). This CDR3 contains 14 residues. Looked up from germline, CDR1 is MNHNS and CDR2 is SASEGT. Trimming took off 7 bases at V and 4 bases at J, with 16 bases between the two ends. Here the CDR3 DNA reads TGTGCCAGCACAACGGGGGGCGCTGGCTATGGCTACACCTTC. As protein: CASTTGGAGYGYTF.

This clone has more than one count but fewer than ten. The identical CDR3 is also encoded by other nucleotide sequences in the sample. This chain uses TRBV7-9 with TRBJ1-5; no reliable D call. CDR1 and CDR2 (germline): SEHNR, FQNEAQ (reference sequence). This CDR3 contains 13 residues. V gave up 1 base and J gave up 0 bases, with 1 base separating them. The DNA of the CDR3 is TGTGCCAGCAGCTTAGATAGCAATCAGCCCCAGCATTTT. This gives the protein CASSLDSNQPQHF.

In this sample, this clone turned up a few times. The CDR3 DNA reads TGCGCCAGCAGTCGGGCCGCTGGGAGTGAGCAGTTCTTC. Encoded protein: CASSRAAGSEQFF. The chain recombines TRBV5-1 with TRBJ2-1; a weak D match, TRBD2 (5 bases). V shed 5 bases and J shed 9 bases, with 15 bases lying between them. Germline CDR1 and CDR2: SGHRS and YFSETQ. This CDR3 has 13 residues.

In its sample, this clone was seen a few times. This chain connects TRBV5-6 to TRBJ2-1; the D is unclear. Germline CDR1 reads SGHDT; CDR2 reads YYEEEE. V dropped 1 base and J dropped 10 bases, with 9 bases sitting between them. The CDR3 has 12 residues. The CDR3 DNA reads TGTGCCAGCAGCTTGAGGCCCCTCGAGCAGTTCTTC. This sequence encodes CASSLRPLEQFF.

This clone was counted only a few times. This chain links TRBV25-1 with TRBJ2-3; tentatively, D is TRBD1 or TRBD2 (6 bases each). The CDR3 has 15 amino acids. The germline CDR1 and CDR2 sequences are MGHDK and SYGVNS. V lost 4 bases, J lost 0 bases, and 11 bases lay in between. This CDR3 reads CASSGTGGSTDTQYF. The CDR3 DNA follows: TGTGCCAGCAGTGGTACCGGGGGCAGCACAGATACGCAGTATTTT.